The following is a T cell receptor beta chain sequence with its context. Its matching antigen is unknown. Healthy donors had no documented immune events, such as infections, while sampled. Clones were sequenced by immunoSEQ multiplex PCR, and TCRdb holds only the in-frame ones, with some missing. The sample lists 81,000 or so clones, about four fifths occurring once. This sample is drawn from a study of identifying expanded T cells in peripheral blood. Study outcomes and limitations: Approximately two-week clone count variance significantly increased as total template count grew. Technical replicates showed roughly 1.2 changed clones; two weeks about 16; four weeks 19.

CDR3 size: 16 residues. Germline CDR1 and CDR2: LGHNA and YNFKEQ. V was clipped by 0 bases and J by 7 bases; unmatched bases: 10. The genes are TRBV4-2 and TRBJ2-7; 9 bases fit TRBD1. Sequencing was done on a sample of blood. The receptor was derived from a person aged 18 to 75 in good health. The CDR3 nucleotides read TGTGCCAGCAGCCAAGATGAGATGGACAGGGGCGGAGAGCAGTACTTC. Translated, it gives CASSQDEMDRGGEQYF.